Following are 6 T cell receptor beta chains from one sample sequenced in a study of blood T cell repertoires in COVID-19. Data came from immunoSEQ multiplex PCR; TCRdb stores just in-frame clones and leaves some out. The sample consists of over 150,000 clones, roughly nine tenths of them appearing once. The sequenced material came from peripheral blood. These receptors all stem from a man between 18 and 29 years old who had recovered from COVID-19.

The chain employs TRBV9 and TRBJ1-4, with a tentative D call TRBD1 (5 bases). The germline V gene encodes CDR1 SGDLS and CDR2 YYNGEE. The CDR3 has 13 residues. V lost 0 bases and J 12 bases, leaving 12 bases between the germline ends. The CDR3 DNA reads TGTGCCAGCAGCGTAGGAGGTACCAGGGAACTGTTTTTT. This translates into CASSVGGTRELFF.

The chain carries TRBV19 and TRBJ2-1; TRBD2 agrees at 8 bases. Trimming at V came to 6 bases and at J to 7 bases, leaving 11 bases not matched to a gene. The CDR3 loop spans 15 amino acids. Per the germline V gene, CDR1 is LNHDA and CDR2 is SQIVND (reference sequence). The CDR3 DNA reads TGTGCCAGTAGAACCCGGACTAGCCCATTGAATGAGCAGTTCTTC. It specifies CASRTRTSPLNEQFF.

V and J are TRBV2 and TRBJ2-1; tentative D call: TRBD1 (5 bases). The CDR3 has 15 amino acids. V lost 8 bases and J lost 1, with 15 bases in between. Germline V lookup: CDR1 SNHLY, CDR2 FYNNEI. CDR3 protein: CASGRDWTSYNEQFF. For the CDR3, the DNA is TGTGCCAGCGGACGAGACTGGACATCCTACAATGAGCAGTTCTTC.

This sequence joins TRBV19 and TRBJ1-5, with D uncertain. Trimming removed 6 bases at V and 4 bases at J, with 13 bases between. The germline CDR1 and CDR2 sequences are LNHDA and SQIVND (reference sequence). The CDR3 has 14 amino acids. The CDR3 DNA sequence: TGTGCCAGTAGATCCAGAGCGAATAATCAGCCCCAGCATTTT. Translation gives CASRSRANNQPQHF. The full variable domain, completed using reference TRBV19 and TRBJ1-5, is DGGITQSPKYLFRKEGQNVTLSCEQNLNHDAMYWYRQDPGQGLRLIYYSQIVNDFQKGDIAEGYSVSREKKESFPLTVTSAQKNPTAFYLCASRSRANNQPQHFGDGTRLSIL.

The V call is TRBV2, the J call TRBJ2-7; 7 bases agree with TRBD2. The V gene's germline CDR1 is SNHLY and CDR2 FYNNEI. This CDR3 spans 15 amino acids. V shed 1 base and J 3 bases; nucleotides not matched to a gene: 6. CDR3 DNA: TGTGCCAGCAGTGAAGGGGGAGGGGAGCACTACGAGCAGTACTTC. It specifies CASSEGGGEHYEQYF.

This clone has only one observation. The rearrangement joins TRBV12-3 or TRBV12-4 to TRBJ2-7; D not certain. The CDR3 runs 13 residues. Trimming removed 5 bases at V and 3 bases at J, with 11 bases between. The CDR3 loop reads CASSPPRSYEQYF. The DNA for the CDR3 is TGTGCCAGCAGTCCCCCGAGGAGCTACGAGCAGTACTTC.